This TCR beta chain comes out of a study of response to subunit inactivated influenza vaccine. The CDR3 has 14 amino acids. After removal of 5 bases from V and 6 bases from J, the junction contained 8 bases not matched to a gene. TCRdb reprocessed the RT-PCR reads with MiXCR, giving one entry per CDR3 protein. This table holds hundreds of thousands of distinct CDR3 sequences, 15% to 18% found once. Study observations and caveats: Each seasonal flu vaccination may recruit only limited new T cells, authors suggested.

This clonotype was detected a few times. Its antigen is not identified. The chain is built from TRBV12-3 or TRBV12-4 and TRBJ2-5; TRBD1 matches 8 bases. The clonotype originates from a man aged 45-65 years who received an inactivated influenza vaccine. Sequenced here: PBMCs from blood, sampled about 12 days after vaccination. This CDR3 is CASSPRQGRKTQYF. For the CDR3, the DNA is TGTGCCAGCAGTCCCAGACAGGGGAGAAAGACCCAGTACTTC.